The clone carrying this T cell receptor beta chain has only a few counts. The record originates from a study of blood T cells in healthy people across ages. Germline CDR1 reads SEHNR; CDR2 reads FQNEAQ (reference sequence). The CDR3 loop spans 13 amino acids. The ends were cut back, 4 bases at V and 0 bases at J, with 7 bases in the middle. Combining a sample-barcoded 5' primer with a J-beta primer mix, a second PCR ran for roughly 7 to 12 cycles. Each CDR3 protein is one row after TCRdb ran MiXCR on the 5' RACE reads. The table has some 1.1 million distinct CDR3 sequences, more than 30% seen once. The rearrangement uses TRBV7-9 and TRBJ2-7; D ambiguous. The TCR was taken from a young man in good health. Sequenced material: blood. The CDR3 region is CASSSVSSYEQYF. CDR3 bases: TGTGCCAGCAGCTCTGTGTCCTCCTACGAGCAGTACTTC.